These T cell receptor beta chains were read from a single sample in a study of blood T cell repertoires in COVID-19. Sequenced by immunoSEQ multiplex PCR; TCRdb stores in-frame clones only, minus some. The data hold approximately 93,000 clones, with around 88% observed a single time. Sequencing input: peripheral blood. These receptors were taken from a man in his fifties or sixties with acute or convalescent COVID-19. Both conserved end residues are part of each CDR3. The D gene is left open where the match is weak. Only some rows state a clone size, as once, few, many or a class for expanded clones.

d_call | j_call | v_call | clone_size | cdr3_aa | cdr3_nt
NA | TRBJ1-4 | TRBV28 | NA | CASSFTGANEKLFF | TGCGCCAGCAGTTTCACGGGGGCTAATGAAAAACTGTTTTTT
NA | TRBJ2-1 | TRBV7-2 | NA | CASSLVGRGDYNEQFF | TGTGCCAGCAGCTTAGTTGGCAGGGGGGACTACAATGAGCAGTTCTTC
TRBD1 | TRBJ1-2 | TRBV5-8 | NA | CASSRGTGSNYGYTF | TGTGCCAGCAGCCGCGGGACAGGTAGTAACTATGGCTACACCTTC
NA | TRBJ2-3 | TRBV11-3 | once | CASSLASATDTQYF | TGTGCCAGCAGCTTAGCTAGTGCCACAGATACGCAGTATTTT
NA | TRBJ2-7 | TRBV9 | few | CASSVGLQGNEQYF | TGTGCCAGCAGCGTGGGACTCCAAGGGAACGAGCAGTACTTC
TRBD1 | TRBJ2-7 | TRBV5-6 | NA | CASSGGTGILHEQYF | TGTGCCAGCAGCGGCGGGACAGGGATCCTCCACGAGCAGTACTTC
NA | TRBJ1-2 | TRBV29-1 | NA | CSVEKIAGPYGYTF | TGCAGCGTTGAAAAGATCGCAGGCCCCTATGGCTACACCTTC
TRBD1 | TRBJ1-5 | TRBV29-1 | NA | CSAGTENQPQHF | TGCAGCGCCGGGACAGAGAATCAGCCCCAGCATTTT
NA | TRBJ1-5 | TRBV6-5 | NA | CASMEEEGQPQHF | TGTGCCAGCATGGAGGAGGAGGGGCAGCCCCAGCATTTT
TRBD1 | TRBJ2-1 | TRBV7-8 | NA | CASSLEEGQGTYNEQFF | TGTGCCAGCAGCTTAGAGGAGGGACAGGGAACCTACAATGAGCAGTTCTTC
NA | TRBJ1-5 | TRBV29-1 | NA | CSVVSKVGGPQHF | TGCAGCGTTGTAAGTAAGGTGGGGGGGCCCCAGCATTTT
TRBD1 | TRBJ2-6 | TRBV9 | few | CASSGGKGQGKTGANVLTF | TGTGCCAGCAGCGGGGGGAAAGGACAGGGGAAGACTGGGGCCAACGTCCTGACTTTC
TRBD1 | TRBJ2-7 | TRBV5-8 | NA | CASSAGQAGSYEQYF | TGTGCCAGCAGCGCCGGACAGGCGGGCTCCTACGAGCAGTACTTC
TRBD1 | TRBJ2-2 | TRBV10-3 | NA | CAISEFDRGRGGELFF | TGTGCCATCAGTGAGTTCGACAGGGGGCGAGGCGGGGAGCTGTTTTTT
NA | TRBJ1-4 | TRBV11-2 | NA | CASSLRVANEKLFF | TGTGCCAGCAGCTTACGGGTAGCTAATGAAAAACTGTTTTTT
NA | TRBJ1-5 | TRBV30 | NA | CAWSVPGNVQPQHF | TGTGCCTGGAGTGTACCAGGGAATGTTCAGCCCCAGCATTTT
TRBD1 | TRBJ2-2 | TRBV5-6 | NA | CASRSGTGGRSGTGELFF | TGTGCCAGCAGATCCGGGACAGGGGGTCGATCGGGCACCGGGGAGCTGTTTTTT
TRBD2 | TRBJ2-5 | TRBV2 | NA | CASNSGGIQETQYF | TGTGCCAGCAATAGCGGGGGAATACAAGAGACCCAGTACTTC
TRBD1 | TRBJ1-4 | TRBV28 | NA | CASSSNDPWDRSNEKLFF | TGTGCCAGCAGTTCGAATGACCCGTGGGACAGGAGTAATGAAAAACTGTTTTTT
NA | TRBJ1-5 | TRBV5-8 | once | CASSLQGLQPQHF | TGTGCCAGCAGCTTGCAGGGTCTCCAGCCCCAGCATTTT
NA | TRBJ2-1 | TRBV10-3 | NA | CAISQGQAVRYNEQFF | TGTGCCATCAGTCAAGGTCAGGCCGTTCGTTACAATGAGCAGTTCTTC
TRBD1 | TRBJ1-2 | TRBV12-3/TRBV12-4 | NA | CASSQGQNYGYTF | TGTGCCAGCAGCCAGGGACAGAACTATGGCTACACCTTC
TRBD1 | TRBJ2-7 | TRBV20-1 | NA | CSAGTGLEQYF | TGCAGTGCTGGGACAGGGCTGGAGCAGTACTTC
TRBD2 | TRBJ2-5 | TRBV7-3 | NA | CASSLRGGASETQYF | TGTGCCAGCAGCTTACGCGGGGGGGCCTCAGAGACCCAGTACTTC
NA | TRBJ2-2 | TRBV7-6 | NA | CASSSQGMGTGELFF | TGTGCCAGCAGCTCGCAGGGGATGGGCACCGGGGAGCTGTTTTTT
NA | TRBJ1-4 | TRBV5-8 | once | CASSLGRSTNEKLFF | TGTGCCAGCAGCTTGGGCAGGTCAACTAATGAAAAACTGTTTTTT
NA | TRBJ1-5 | TRBV10-2 | NA | CASSESMGGGQPQHF | TGCGCCAGCAGTGAGTCAATGGGAGGGGGTCAGCCCCAGCATTTT
NA | TRBJ2-6 | TRBV15 | NA | CATSRAPGSGANVLTF | TGTGCCACCAGCAGAGCCCCAGGCTCTGGGGCCAACGTCCTGACTTTC
NA | TRBJ1-5 | TRBV9 | NA | CASSVRGSDQPQHF | TGTGCCAGCAGCGTAAGGGGGTCCGATCAGCCCCAGCATTTT
NA | TRBJ2-7 | TRBV28 | once | CASSLSFYEQYF | TGTGCCAGCAGTTTATCTTTCTACGAGCAGTACTTC
TRBD2 | TRBJ2-7 | TRBV19 | NA | CASSIGLAATYEQYF | TGTGCCAGTAGTATAGGACTAGCGGCAACCTACGAGCAGTACTTC
NA | TRBJ1-2 | TRBV19 | NA | CASSTLLGYGYTF | TGTGCCAGTAGTACCCTCCTCGGCTATGGCTACACCTTC
NA | TRBJ1-5 | TRBV19 | once | CASSPTSNQPQHF | TGTGCCAGTAGCCCGACAAGCAATCAGCCCCAGCATTTT
TRBD1 | TRBJ1-6 | TRBV19 | NA | CASSPGQGANSPLHF | TGTGCCAGTAGCCCGGGACAGGGGGCCAATTCACCCCTCCACTTT
TRBD1 | TRBJ1-1 | TRBV6-5 | NA | CASSPRTGGAEAFF | TGTGCCAGCAGTCCTAGGACAGGAGGCGCTGAAGCTTTCTTT
NA | TRBJ1-2 | TRBV5-1 | NA | CASSLGGEYGYTF | TGCGCCAGCAGCTTAGGAGGGGAATATGGCTACACCTTC
TRBD1 | TRBJ1-2 | TRBV19 | NA | CASSPQGTNYGYTF | TGTGCCAGTAGTCCACAGGGGACTAACTATGGCTACACCTTC
NA | TRBJ1-2 | TRBV2 | NA | CASRETGLNYGYTF | TGTGCCAGCAGGGAGACAGGCCTTAACTATGGCTACACCTTC
NA | TRBJ1-1 | TRBV27 | few | CASSFRGGNTEAFF | TGTGCCAGCAGTTTCCGGGGGGGGAACACTGAAGCTTTCTTT
NA | TRBJ2-1 | TRBV6-5 | few | CASSSSSDKYNEQFF | TGTGCCAGCAGCTCCTCTAGCGACAAATACAATGAGCAGTTCTTC
TRBD2 | TRBJ2-5 | TRBV11-2 | NA | CASSPPGLAGGGLETQYF | TGTGCCAGCAGTCCACCGGGACTAGCGGGGGGGGGCCTAGAGACCCAGTACTTC
TRBD1 | TRBJ1-4 | TRBV7-9 | NA | CASSARNRGGDEKLFF | TGTGCCAGCAGCGCACGAAACAGGGGCGGAGATGAAAAACTGTTTTTT
NA | TRBJ2-1 | TRBV19 | NA | CASSTGTTWGNEQFF | TGTGCCAGTAGTACCGGGACAACCTGGGGCAATGAGCAGTTCTTC
TRBD1 | TRBJ1-1 | TRBV18 | NA | CASSPSGQGGAFF | TGTGCCAGCTCACCATCGGGACAGGGAGGCGCTTTCTTT
TRBD1 | TRBJ2-5 | TRBV3-1/TRBV3-2 | NA | CASSQDRGQALQETQYF | TGTGCCAGCAGCCAAGATAGAGGACAGGCGCTCCAAGAGACCCAGTACTTC
TRBD2 | TRBJ2-1 | TRBV7-3 | NA | CASSPGLAGENEQFF | TGTGCCAGCAGCCCCGGACTAGCGGGAGAGAATGAGCAGTTCTTC
NA | TRBJ2-3 | TRBV5-6 | once | CASSLAKSGGFTDTQYF | TGTGCCAGCAGCTTGGCCAAAAGCGGAGGTTTTACAGATACGCAGTATTTT
TRBD1 | TRBJ2-2 | TRBV5-1 | NA | CASSWGTGNTGELFF | TGCGCCAGCAGCTGGGGGACAGGGAACACCGGGGAGCTGTTTTTT
NA | TRBJ1-3 | TRBV7-8 | NA | CASSLVSRGNQGNTIYF | TGTGCCAGCAGCTTAGTAAGCAGGGGCAACCAAGGAAACACCATATATTTT
NA | TRBJ2-7 | TRBV27 | NA | CASSTNRDAYEQYF | TGTGCCAGCAGCACAAACAGGGACGCCTACGAGCAGTACTTC
TRBD2 | TRBJ2-7 | TRBV9 | NA | CASSVGLAGAYEQYF | TGTGCCAGCAGCGTAGGACTAGCGGGAGCCTACGAGCAGTACTTC
TRBD1 | TRBJ1-2 | TRBV2 | once | CASSKRQGAYTF | TGTGCCAGCAGTAAACGACAGGGAGCCTACACCTTC
NA | TRBJ1-1 | TRBV5-1 | NA | CASSRKELPNTEAFF | TGCGCCAGCAGCCGAAAAGAGCTACCGAACACTGAAGCTTTCTTT
NA | TRBJ1-2 | TRBV6-1 | NA | CASSETGYGGYTF | TGTGCCAGCAGTGAAACAGGGTATGGGGGCTACACCTTC
NA | TRBJ2-7 | TRBV19 | NA | CASSIGPGNTYEQYF | TGTGCCAGTAGTATAGGGCCAGGGAATACCTACGAGCAGTACTTC